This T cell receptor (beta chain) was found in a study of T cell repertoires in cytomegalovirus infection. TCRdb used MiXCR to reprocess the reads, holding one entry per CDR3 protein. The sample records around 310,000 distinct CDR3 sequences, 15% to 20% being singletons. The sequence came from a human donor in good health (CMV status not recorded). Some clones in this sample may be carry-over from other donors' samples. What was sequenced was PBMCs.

CDR3: CASSLNGINTEAFF. The CDR3 DNA follows: TGTGCCAGCAGTTTAAACGGGATTAACACTGAAGCTTTCTTT. The V call is TRBV27, the J call TRBJ1-1, with D uncertain. Trimming cost V 2 bases and J 2 bases, with 9 bases left between them. The CDR3 loop spans 14 amino acids. Germline V gene data show CDR1 as MNHEY and CDR2 as SMNVEV (reference sequence).